One and the same sample provided the 25 T cell receptor beta chains below, sequenced in a study of cytomegalovirus exposure and HLA in healthy donors. Produced via immunoSEQ multiplex PCR; TCRdb's table is partial and in-frame only. The table shows tens of thousands of clones, with about 91% occurring only once. The sample was PBMCs. Receptor source: a man aged 18 to 29 in good health and CMV-seronegative.

V gene TRBV20-1 combines with J gene TRBJ2-5; TRBD2 is a possible D gene (6 bases). Trimming stripped 6 bases from V and 5 bases from J, with 10 bases between. CDR3 length: 11 amino acids. Per the germline V gene, CDR1 is DFQATT and CDR2 is SNEGSKA (reference sequence). In nucleotides, the CDR3 is TGCAGTGCCCCGGGGGACGAGACCCAGTACTTC. Encoded protein: CSAPGDETQYF.

The chain couples TRBV9 to TRBJ2-5; tentative D call: TRBD2 (5 bases). The CDR3 spans 13 residues. V lost 4 bases, J lost 7 bases, and 14 bases lay in between. CDR1 is SGDLS, CDR2 YYNGEE, per germline. The CDR3 region has the DNA TGTGCCAGCAGCCCTGGACTGTCTGCGACCCAGTACTTC. It yields the protein CASSPGLSATQYF.

The chain is built from TRBV5-8 and TRBJ1-5; D may be TRBD1 (5 bases). The CDR3 consists of 14 residues. The germline V and J ends were trimmed by 2 bases and 6 bases, with 12 bases remaining between them. CDR1 and CDR2 (germline): SGHTS, YDEGEE. The CDR3 nucleotides read TGTGCCAGCAGCTTAAGGACACTCGCTCAGCCCCAGCATTTT. Translation: CASSLRTLAQPQHF.

The V call is TRBV2, the J call TRBJ1-3; 8 nucleotides match TRBD1. Germline V gene lookup returns CDR1 SNHLY and CDR2 FYNNEI. The CDR3 is made up of 15 amino acids. Trimming at V came to 3 bases and at J to 8 bases, leaving 9 bases not matched to a gene. The CDR3 bases are TGTGCCAGCAGTGACAACAGGGGGGCGAGATACACCATATATTTT. It codes for CASSDNRGARYTIYF.

CDR3 amino acids: CASTTGRGPYEQYF. The CDR3 DNA reads TGTGCCAGTACCACCGGTAGGGGTCCGTACGAGCAGTACTTC. The chain is built from TRBV19 and TRBJ2-7; a weak D match, TRBD1 (5 bases). The V end was cut by 7 bases, the J end by 4 bases, with 17 bases between. CDR3 length equals 14 residues. CDR1 is LNHDA and CDR2 is SQIVND in the germline V gene (reference sequence).

This sequence joins TRBV11-3 and TRBJ1-1; 11 nucleotides agree with TRBD1. CDR3 length: 14 amino acids. Trimming cost V 5 bases and J 8 bases; bases outside gene matches: 7. Germline CDR1 is SGHNT and CDR2 is YENEEA. The DNA for the CDR3 is TGTGCCAGCAGCCTGGGACAGGGGGAGGGCGAAGCTTTCTTT. This codes for CASSLGQGEGEAFF.

V gene TRBV9 combines with J gene TRBJ1-2, with D uncertain. CDR1 SGDLS and CDR2 YYNGEE come from the germline V gene. Trimming cost V 0 bases and J 5 bases, with 14 bases left between them. This CDR3 contains 15 residues. This CDR3 reads CASSVAVGIEYGYTF. The CDR3 bases are TGTGCCAGCAGCGTAGCTGTCGGGATTGAGTATGGCTACACCTTC.

This sequence joins TRBV28 and TRBJ2-2; 8 bases are shared with TRBD2. This CDR3 is built from 14 residues. V dropped 4 bases and J dropped 8; count of bases not matched to a gene: 6. CDR1 is MDHEN and CDR2 is SYDVKM in the germline V gene. The chain's CDR3 is CASSSPGRVGELFF. The CDR3 DNA follows: TGTGCCAGCAGTTCCCCCGGGAGGGTAGGGGAGCTGTTTTTT.

The chain recombines TRBV5-1 with TRBJ2-2, with 9 positions matching TRBD2. V trimming: 4 bases; J trimming: 3 bases; junction bases outside the gene matches: 13. CDR1 SGHRS and CDR2 YFSETQ come from the germline V gene. The CDR3 consists of 18 residues. The CDR3 spells CASSGSVAGGPYTGELFF. For the CDR3, the DNA is TGCGCCAGCAGCGGCTCTGTGGCGGGAGGGCCGTACACCGGGGAGCTGTTTTTT.

The gene calls are TRBV4-3 and TRBJ1-2; D might be TRBD1 (6 bases). CDR1 is LGHNA, CDR2 YSLEER, per germline. Deletions cut 0 bases from V and 4 bases from J, with 15 bases between. CDR3 length equals 16 residues. The CDR3 DNA sequence: TGCGCCAGCAGCCAAGATTATACAGGGTTGATCTATGGCTACACCTTC. Its translation: CASSQDYTGLIYGYTF.

The chain links TRBV27 to TRBJ2-5; D might be TRBD1 (6 bases). The CDR3 has 15 residues. Germline V gives CDR1 MNHEY, CDR2 SMNVEV (reference sequence). V gave up 3 bases and J gave up 5 bases, with 16 bases separating them. CDR3 sequence: CASSFCEDRGETQYF. The DNA of the CDR3 is TGTGCCAGCAGTTTCTGTGAGGATAGGGGGGAGACCCAGTACTTC.

The V and J genes are TRBV7-3 and TRBJ2-1; weak D call: TRBD1 (6 bases). Germline V gene data show CDR1 as SGHTA and CDR2 as FQGTGA. Trimming removed 5 bases at V and 7 bases at J, with 21 bases between. There are 16 residues in the CDR3. CDR3 DNA sequence: TGTGCCAGCAGCCCCGCTCCGCTGGACAGCTCAAATGAGCAGTTCTTC. As protein: CASSPAPLDSSNEQFF.

The chain uses TRBV23-1 and TRBJ2-7, with 9 bases identical to TRBD1. TRBV23-1 carries the ORF label, with uncertain function. This CDR3 has 15 residues. Losses at the gene ends were 9 bases for V and 2 bases for J; bases not matched to a gene: 11. The CDR3 spells CASRNVRDRAYEQYF. CDR3 DNA sequence: TGCGCCAGTAGGAATGTCCGGGACAGGGCCTACGAGCAGTACTTC.

The chain couples TRBV2 to TRBJ1-2, with D perhaps TRBD1 (6 bases). The CDR3 is 15 residues long. From germline, CDR1 is SNHLY and CDR2 FYNNEI. The V end was cut by 6 bases, the J end by 2 bases, with 16 bases between. Here the CDR3 DNA reads TGTGCCAGCAGGAATTTCCCTCAGGGGAACTATGGCTACACCTTC. Translation: CASRNFPQGNYGYTF.

This clone came up once. The chain joins TRBV7-8 to TRBJ1-3; a possible D gene is TRBD1 (5 bases). V lost 6 bases and J lost 0, with 12 bases in between. CDR1 is SGHVS and CDR2 is FQNEAQ in the germline V gene. The CDR3 has 15 amino acids. CDR3 region: CASSPWGFSGNTIYF. CDR3 nucleotides: TGTGCCAGCAGTCCCTGGGGCTTCTCTGGAAACACCATATATTTT.

The rearrangement uses TRBV30 and TRBJ1-1; TRBD1 matches 7 bases. The CDR3 runs 14 residues. Unmatched junction bases numbered 10, after V lost 3 bases and J lost 6 bases. The germline gives CDR1 GTSNPN, CDR2 SVGIG (reference sequence). CDR3 amino acids: CAWRNAGGSAEAFF. In DNA form, the CDR3 reads TGTGCCTGGAGAAACGCAGGGGGATCTGCTGAAGCTTTCTTT.

CDR3 loop: CASSRSEWAGETQYF. In DNA form, the CDR3 reads TGCGCCAGCAGCCGGTCGGAATGGGCAGGAGAGACCCAGTACTTC. The V call is TRBV4-3, the J call TRBJ2-5; D gene ambiguous. The V end lost 4 bases, the J end lost 4 bases, and 16 bases lay between the germline ends. Germline CDR1 is LGHNA and CDR2 is YSLEER. The CDR3 loop spans 15 amino acids.

V usage is TRBV18 and J usage is TRBJ1-1, with a possible D match to TRBD1 (5 bases). The CDR3 consists of 16 residues. Trimming cost V 2 bases and J 1 base, with 14 bases left between them. Germline lookup yields CDR1 KGHSH and CDR2 LQKENI. The CDR3, as DNA: TGTGCCAGCTCACCATTCGGGGGTCTTAAGAACACTGAAGCTTTCTTT. As protein: CASSPFGGLKNTEAFF.

The V gene is TRBV11-2, the J gene TRBJ2-3; 9 bases line up with TRBD2. The CDR3 contains 19 residues. Germline V gene sequence: CDR1 SGHAT, CDR2 FQNNGV. Trimming cost V 6 bases and J 0 bases; bases outside gene matches: 16. CDR3 nucleotide sequence: TGTGCCAGCAGGTCCATAAGGCGGGAGGGCCTTGAAAGCACAGATACGCAGTATTTT. The encoded protein is CASRSIRREGLESTDTQYF.

The chain uses TRBV10-2 and TRBJ1-2; D is unresolved. The CDR3 runs to 14 residues. Per germline, CDR1 WSHSY and CDR2 SAAADI. V lost 4 bases and J 0 bases, leaving 9 bases between the germline ends. The CDR3 bases are TGCGCCAGCAGTGTATATGAGACTAACTATGGCTACACCTTC. It translates to CASSVYETNYGYTF.

V usage is TRBV11-3 and J usage is TRBJ1-1; D is unresolved. The CDR3 is 13 amino acids. V was cut by 1 base and J by 1 base, with 4 bases left in between. Germline lookup yields CDR1 SGHNT and CDR2 YENEEA. CDR3 sequence (DNA): TGTGCCAGCAGCTTAGGCGGGAACACTGAAGCTTTCTTT. This sequence encodes CASSLGGNTEAFF.

The rearrangement links TRBV18 to TRBJ2-1, with 7 bases fitting TRBD1. The CDR3 is made up of 12 amino acids. The germline V gene has CDR1 KGHSH and CDR2 LQKENI. The V and J ends lost 3 bases and 8 bases, in that order; junction bases with no gene match: 1. Here the CDR3 DNA reads TGTGCCAGCTCACCGCAGGGGGATGAGCAGTTCTTC. It encodes CASSPQGDEQFF.

This clone came up once. The chain is built from TRBV6-5 and TRBJ2-1, with TRBD2 as a possible D gene (6 bases). Looked up from germline, CDR1 is MNHEY and CDR2 is SVGAGI. The CDR3 length is 16 residues. V was cut by 4 bases and J by 2 bases, with 15 bases left in between. Here the CDR3 DNA reads TGTGCCAGCAGTTCCAGCGGCGGGACTGCCTACAATGAGCAGTTCTTC. Translated, it gives CASSSSGGTAYNEQFF.

The CDR3 region has the DNA TGTGCCAGCAGTTTGATTAGCGGGAGCTCCTACAATGAGCAGTTCTTC. Its translation: CASSLISGSSYNEQFF. The chain links TRBV27 to TRBJ2-1; 9 bases fit TRBD2. V lost 3 bases, J lost 0 bases, and 3 bases stayed unmatched. The CDR3 is 16 residues long. The germline gives CDR1 MNHEY, CDR2 SMNVEV (reference sequence).

The chain couples TRBV9 to TRBJ1-3; maybe TRBD1 (5 bases). Germline CDR1 SGDLS, CDR2 YYNGEE. The CDR3 extends over 17 amino acids. Trimming cost V 0 bases and J 0 bases, with 13 bases left between them. This CDR3 reads CASSVERTKPSGNTIYF. In nucleotides, the CDR3 is TGTGCCAGCAGCGTAGAGAGGACAAAACCCTCTGGAAACACCATATATTTT.